This T cell receptor (beta chain) was sequenced during a study of T cells after somatic rescue of genetic block. Sequencing was performed with immunoSEQ multiplex PCR; in TCRdb, only in-frame clones are kept and a portion is missing. This table has 110,000 or so clones, just over 90% appearing once. The sequence came from a woman aged 18-30 years. The source material was peripheral blood mononuclear cells (PBMCs).

The CDR3 loop reads CASSVQSSYNSPLHF. DNA of the CDR3: TGTGCCAGCTCAGTACAGAGCTCCTATAATTCACCCCTCCACTTT. The rearrangement links TRBV18 to TRBJ1-6, with no clear D. Per germline, CDR1 KGHSH and CDR2 LQKENI. This CDR3 is built from 15 residues. V lost 5 bases, J lost 0 bases, and 8 bases lay in between.